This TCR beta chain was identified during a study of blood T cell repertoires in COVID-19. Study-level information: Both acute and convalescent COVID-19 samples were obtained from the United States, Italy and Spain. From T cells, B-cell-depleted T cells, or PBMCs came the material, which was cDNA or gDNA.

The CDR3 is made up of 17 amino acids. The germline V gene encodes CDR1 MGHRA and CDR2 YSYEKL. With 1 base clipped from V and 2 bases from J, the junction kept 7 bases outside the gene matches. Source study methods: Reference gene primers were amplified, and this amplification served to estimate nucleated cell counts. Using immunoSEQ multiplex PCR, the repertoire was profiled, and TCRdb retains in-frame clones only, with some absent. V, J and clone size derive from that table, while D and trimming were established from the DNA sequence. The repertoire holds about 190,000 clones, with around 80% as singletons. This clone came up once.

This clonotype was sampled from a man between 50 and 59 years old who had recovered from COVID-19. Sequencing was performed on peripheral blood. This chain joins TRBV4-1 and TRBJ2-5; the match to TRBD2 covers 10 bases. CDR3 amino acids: CASSQGSSGRQQETQYF. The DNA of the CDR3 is TGCGCCAGCAGCCAAGGGTCTAGCGGGAGACAACAAGAGACCCAGTACTTC.